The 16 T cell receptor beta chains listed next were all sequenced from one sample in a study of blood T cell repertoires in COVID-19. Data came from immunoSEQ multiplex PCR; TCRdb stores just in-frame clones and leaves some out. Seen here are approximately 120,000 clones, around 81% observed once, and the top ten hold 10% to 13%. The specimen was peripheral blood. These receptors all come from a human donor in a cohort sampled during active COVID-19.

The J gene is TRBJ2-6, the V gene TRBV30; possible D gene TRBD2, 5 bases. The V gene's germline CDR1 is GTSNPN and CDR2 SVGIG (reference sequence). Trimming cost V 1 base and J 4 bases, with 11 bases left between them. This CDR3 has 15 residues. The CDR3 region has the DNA TGTGCCTGGAGTGCCGGGGTAGTGGGGGCCAACGTCCTGACTTTC. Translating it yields CAWSAGVVGANVLTF.

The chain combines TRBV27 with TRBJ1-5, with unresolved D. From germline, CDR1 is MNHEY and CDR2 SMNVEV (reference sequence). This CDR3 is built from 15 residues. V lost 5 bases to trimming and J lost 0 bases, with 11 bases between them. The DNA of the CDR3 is TGTGCCAGCAGTGACAAACTGTATAGCAATCAGCCCCAGCATTTT. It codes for CASSDKLYSNQPQHF.

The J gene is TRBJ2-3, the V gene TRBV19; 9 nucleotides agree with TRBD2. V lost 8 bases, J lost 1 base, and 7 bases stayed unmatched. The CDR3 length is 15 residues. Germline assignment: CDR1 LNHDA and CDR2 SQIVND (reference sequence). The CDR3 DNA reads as TGTGCCAGTTCCCGAGGCGGGGGGGGCACAGATACGCAGTATTTT. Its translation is CASSRGGGGTDTQYF.

The CDR3 DNA reads as TGTGCCAGCAGAGCCGGGACAGGGGGCAATGAGCAGTTCTTC. It encodes CASRAGTGGNEQFF. J is TRBJ2-1 and V is TRBV5-4; 11 nucleotides line up with TRBD1. CDR1 is SGHNT and CDR2 is YYREEE in the germline V gene (reference sequence). The CDR3 length is 14 residues. V trimming: 5 bases; J trimming: 6 bases; junction bases outside the gene matches: 4.

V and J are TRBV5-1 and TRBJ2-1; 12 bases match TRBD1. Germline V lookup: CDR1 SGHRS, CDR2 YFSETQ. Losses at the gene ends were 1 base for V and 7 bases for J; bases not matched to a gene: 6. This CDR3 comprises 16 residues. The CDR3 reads CASSLRDRGQRNEQFF. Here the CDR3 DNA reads TGCGCCAGCAGCTTGAGGGACAGGGGGCAGAGAAATGAGCAGTTCTTC.

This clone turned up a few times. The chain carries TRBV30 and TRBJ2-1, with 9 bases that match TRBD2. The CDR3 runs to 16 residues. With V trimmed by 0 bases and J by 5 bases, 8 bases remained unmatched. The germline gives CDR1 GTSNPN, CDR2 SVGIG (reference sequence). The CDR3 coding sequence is TGTGCCTGGAGTGTCCTAGCGGGGACCCCTCACAATGAGCAGTTCTTC. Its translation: CAWSVLAGTPHNEQFF.

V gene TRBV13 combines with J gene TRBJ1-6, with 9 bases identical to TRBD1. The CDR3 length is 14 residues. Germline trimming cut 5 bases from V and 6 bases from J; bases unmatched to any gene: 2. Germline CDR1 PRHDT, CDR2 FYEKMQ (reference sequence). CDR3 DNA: TGTGCCAGCAGCCCGGGACAGGGTAATTCACCCCTCCACTTT. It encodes CASSPGQGNSPLHF.

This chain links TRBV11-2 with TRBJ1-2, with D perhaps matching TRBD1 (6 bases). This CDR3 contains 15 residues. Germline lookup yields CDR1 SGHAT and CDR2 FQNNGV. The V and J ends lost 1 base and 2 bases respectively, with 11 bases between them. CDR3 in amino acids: CASSLAMGHNYGYTF. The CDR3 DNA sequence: TGTGCCAGCAGCTTAGCAATGGGACACAACTATGGCTACACCTTC.

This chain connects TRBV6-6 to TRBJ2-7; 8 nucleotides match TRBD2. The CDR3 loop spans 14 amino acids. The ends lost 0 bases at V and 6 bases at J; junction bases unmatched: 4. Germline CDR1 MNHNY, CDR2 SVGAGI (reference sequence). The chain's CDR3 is CASSYSGTRSEQYF. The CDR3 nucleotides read TGTGCCAGCAGTTACTCGGGGACTAGAAGCGAGCAGTACTTC.

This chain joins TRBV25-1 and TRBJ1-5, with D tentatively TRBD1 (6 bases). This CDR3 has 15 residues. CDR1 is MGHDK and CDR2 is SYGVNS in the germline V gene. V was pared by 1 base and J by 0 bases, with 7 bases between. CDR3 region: CASSELGGSNQPQHF. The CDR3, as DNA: TGTGCCAGCAGTGAATTAGGGGGTAGCAATCAGCCCCAGCATTTT.

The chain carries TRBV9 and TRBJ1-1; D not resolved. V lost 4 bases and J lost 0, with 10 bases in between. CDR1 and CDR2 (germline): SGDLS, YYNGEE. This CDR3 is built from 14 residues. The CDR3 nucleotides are TGTGCCAGCAGCCCTACTACCATGAACACTGAAGCTTTCTTT. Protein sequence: CASSPTTMNTEAFF. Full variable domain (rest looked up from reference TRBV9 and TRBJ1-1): DSGVTQTPKHLITATGQRVTLRCSPRSGDLSVYWYQQSLDQGLQFLIQYYNGEERAKGNILERFSAQQFPDLHSELNLSSLELGDSALYFCASSPTTMNTEAFFGQGTRLTVV.

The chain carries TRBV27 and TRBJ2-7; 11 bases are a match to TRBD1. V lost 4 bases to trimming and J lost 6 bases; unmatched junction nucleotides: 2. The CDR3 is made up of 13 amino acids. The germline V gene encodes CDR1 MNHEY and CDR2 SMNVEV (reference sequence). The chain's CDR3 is CASSSGTGGEQYF. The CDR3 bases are TGTGCCAGCAGTTCTGGGACAGGGGGCGAGCAGTACTTC.

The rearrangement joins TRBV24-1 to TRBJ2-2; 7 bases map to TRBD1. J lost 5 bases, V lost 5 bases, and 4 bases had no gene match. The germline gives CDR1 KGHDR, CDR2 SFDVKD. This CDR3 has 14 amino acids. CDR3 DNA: TGTGCCACCAGTGCGGGCAGGGGGACCGGGGAGCTGTTTTTT. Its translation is CATSAGRGTGELFF.

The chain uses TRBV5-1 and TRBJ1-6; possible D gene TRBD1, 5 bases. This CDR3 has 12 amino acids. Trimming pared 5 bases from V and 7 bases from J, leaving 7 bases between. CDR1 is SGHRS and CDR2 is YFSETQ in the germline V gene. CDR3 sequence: CASRTENSPLHF. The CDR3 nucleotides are TGCGCCAGCAGGACAGAGAATTCACCCCTCCACTTT.

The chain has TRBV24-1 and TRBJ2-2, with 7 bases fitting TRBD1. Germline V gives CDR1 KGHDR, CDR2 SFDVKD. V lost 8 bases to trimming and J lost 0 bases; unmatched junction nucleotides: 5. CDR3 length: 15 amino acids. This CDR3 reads CATTGTAANTGELFF. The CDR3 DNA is TGTGCCACCACCGGGACAGCCGCGAACACCGGGGAGCTGTTTTTT.

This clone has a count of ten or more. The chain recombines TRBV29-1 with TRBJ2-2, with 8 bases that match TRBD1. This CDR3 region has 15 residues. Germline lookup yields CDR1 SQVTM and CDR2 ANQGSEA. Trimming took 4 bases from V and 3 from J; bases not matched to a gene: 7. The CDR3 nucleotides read TGCAGCGTTGGGGGTGGCAGGGGGCACACCGGGGAGCTGTTTTTT. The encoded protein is CSVGGGRGHTGELFF.